The 26 T cell receptor beta chains in this list originate from one sample, sequenced in a study of a mutant IDH1 vaccine in newly diagnosed glioma. Their antigens are not known. Time point defined: week 5, during vaccination. Doses of 300 ug of mutant IDH1 20-mer peptide were given with topical imiquimod. Generated by immunoSEQ multiplex PCR, the TCRdb table keeps only in-frame clones and is missing some. The table records 75,000 to 85,000 clones, around nine tenths of them present only once. Sequenced material: PBMCs, taken from a glioma patient whose treatment included an IDH1 peptide vaccine. The receptors were gathered from a woman aged 50 to 60 with glioma.

The genes are TRBV19 and TRBJ1-2; unclear D gene. The CDR3 spans 13 residues. Trimming cost V 7 bases and J 8 bases, with 17 bases left between them. From germline, CDR1 is LNHDA and CDR2 SQIVND (reference sequence). CDR3 nucleotide sequence: TGTGCCAGTAAATACGCCGGTGCCGAGGGCTACACCTTC. Translated, it gives CASKYAGAEGYTF.

Only one count was recorded for this clone. The genes are TRBV25-1 and TRBJ1-3; no clear D gene. V gave up 6 bases and J gave up 3 bases, with 3 bases separating them. This CDR3 is 11 amino acids long. The germline V gene encodes CDR1 MGHDK and CDR2 SYGVNS. CDR3 DNA sequence: TGTGCCAGCAGCCTTGGAAACACCATATATTTT. This encodes CASSLGNTIYF.

A note on this clone: Other DNA sequences of this sample code for an identical CDR3. This chain joins TRBV6-5 and TRBJ1-5; D ambiguous. From germline, CDR1 is MNHEY and CDR2 SVGAGI. The V and J ends lost 0 bases and 0 bases respectively, with 6 bases between them. This CDR3 contains 15 residues. The CDR3 reads CASSYSRYSNQPQHF. CDR3 DNA: TGTGCCAGCAGTTACTCTCGTTATAGCAATCAGCCCCAGCATTTT.

The chain combines TRBV9 with TRBJ2-3; weak D call: TRBD2 (6 bases). The CDR3 totals 17 residues. Germline lookup yields CDR1 SGDLS and CDR2 YYNGEE. Between the trimmed V and J ends, which lost 4 bases and 4 bases, there was a span of 22 bases. For the CDR3, the DNA is TGTGCCAGCAGCACATCGACTAGGGATTGGAGCCCAGATACGCAGTATTTT. This gives the protein CASSTSTRDWSPDTQYF.

The V gene is TRBV19, the J gene TRBJ2-7; D might be TRBD2 (6 bases). The CDR3 spans 15 residues. CDR1 is LNHDA and CDR2 is SQIVND in the germline V gene (reference sequence). The ends were cut back, 3 bases at V and 3 bases at J, with 15 bases in the middle. In DNA, the CDR3 is TGTGCCAGTAGTATCTTCGCGGGACGGAGCTACGAGCAGTACTTC. Amino acid sequence: CASSIFAGRSYEQYF.

This rearrangement joins TRBV11-2 to TRBJ2-6; the D is unclear. V was clipped by 1 base and J by 3 bases, with 7 bases between them. CDR3 length: 15 residues. Germline-derived CDR1 and CDR2 are SGHAT and FQNNGV. The CDR3 spells CASSLGVVGANVLTF. In DNA form, the CDR3 reads TGTGCCAGCAGCTTAGGGGTCGTTGGGGCCAACGTCCTGACTTTC.

V usage is TRBV5-5 and J usage is TRBJ1-2; tentatively, D is TRBD1 (5 bases). Trimming took off 4 bases at V and 4 bases at J, with 20 bases between the two ends. Germline lookup yields CDR1 SGHKS and CDR2 YYEKEE (reference sequence). This CDR3 is 16 amino acids long. The CDR3 DNA reads as TGTGCCAGCAGCCCCCCTACGGGAGGGGTTTCCTATGGCTACACCTTC. Amino acids: CASSPPTGGVSYGYTF.

The chain links TRBV7-9 to TRBJ2-6; no clear D. There are 14 residues in the CDR3. Trimming removed 5 bases at V and 2 bases at J, with 7 bases between. Germline V gene data show CDR1 as SEHNR and CDR2 as FQNEAQ (reference sequence). CDR3 DNA sequence: TGTGCCAGCAGCGCCCGGGCTGGGGCCAACGTCCTGACTTTC. The encoded protein is CASSARAGANVLTF. Full variable domain (outside the CDR3, taken from reference TRBV7-9 and TRBJ2-6): DTGVSQNPRHKITKRGQNVTFRCDPISEHNRLYWYRQTLGQGPEFLTYFQNEAQLEKSRLLSDRFSAERPKGSFSTLEIQRTEQGDSAMYLCASSARAGANVLTFGAGSRLTVL.

The chain uses TRBV12-5 and TRBJ2-1, with 11 bases fitting TRBD2. CDR1 is LGHNT and CDR2 is FRNRAP in the germline V gene. CDR3 length: 15 amino acids. V was clipped by 6 bases and J by 8 bases; unmatched bases: 9. This chain's CDR3 is CASGDTSGSGYEQFF. CDR3 coding DNA: TGTGCTAGTGGAGACACTAGCGGGAGTGGCTATGAGCAGTTCTTC.

The rearrangement uses TRBV9 and TRBJ2-5; the D is unclear. The CDR3 sequence is 14 residues long. Germline V gives CDR1 SGDLS, CDR2 YYNGEE. Trimming removed 0 bases from V and 0 bases from J, with 6 bases in between. The CDR3 loop is CASSVASYQETQYF. CDR3 bases: TGTGCCAGCAGCGTAGCATCCTACCAAGAGACCCAGTACTTC.

CDR3 in amino acids: CASSRDRADSPLHF. Written as DNA, the CDR3 is TGTGCCAGCAGCCGGGACAGGGCGGATTCACCCCTCCACTTT. The genes are TRBV7-9 and TRBJ1-6; 9 nucleotides agree with TRBD1. The CDR3 totals 14 residues. In germline, CDR1 is SEHNR, CDR2 FQNEAQ (reference sequence). The V gene end was trimmed by 5 bases and the J gene end by 8 bases; junction bases not matched to a gene: 4. The full variable domain, its missing parts supplied by reference TRBV7-9 and TRBJ1-6, is DTGVSQNPRHKITKRGQNVTFRCDPISEHNRLYWYRQTLGQGPEFLTYFQNEAQLEKSRLLSDRFSAERPKGSFSTLEIQRTEQGDSAMYLCASSRDRADSPLHFGNGTRLTVT.

This clone was seen just once. This chain uses TRBV7-8 with TRBJ1-1; a possible D gene is TRBD1 (5 bases). V was pared by 1 base and J by 3 bases, with 9 bases between. Germline loops: CDR1 SGHVS, CDR2 FQNEAQ. The CDR3 contains 14 residues. In nucleotides, the CDR3 is TGTGCCAGCAGCTTAGATGACAGTCACACTGAAGCTTTCTTT. This translates into CASSLDDSHTEAFF.

The rearrangement links TRBV29-1 to TRBJ2-1, with D hard to call. V was cut by 6 bases and J by 10 bases, with 13 bases left in between. Germline lookup yields CDR1 SQVTM and CDR2 ANQGSEA. This CDR3 is built from 11 residues. The CDR3: CSVPLGGEQFF. In DNA form, the CDR3 reads TGCAGCGTCCCCCTGGGTGGGGAGCAGTTCTTC.

The chain employs TRBV7-3 and TRBJ2-2, with 7 bases identical to TRBD1. The CDR3 runs to 16 residues. After removal of 5 bases from V and 0 bases from J, the junction contained 6 bases not matched to a gene. The germline CDR1 and CDR2 sequences are SGHTA and FQGTGA. CDR3 nucleotides: TGTGCCAGCAGCAGCACCGGGACAGCGAACACCGGGGAGCTGTTTTTT. This encodes CASSSTGTANTGELFF. The whole variable domain, filled in from reference TRBV7-3 and TRBJ2-2, reads GAGVSQTPSNKVTEKGKYVELRCDPISGHTALYWYRQSLGQGPEFLIYFQGTGAADDSGLPNDRFFAVRPEGSVSTLKIQRTERGDSAVYLCASSSTGTANTGELFFGEGSRLTVL.

This chain joins TRBV5-1 and TRBJ2-3; D gene ambiguous. The V and J ends lost 1 base and 3 bases respectively, with 6 bases between them. The CDR3 length is 13 residues. Germline V gene sequence: CDR1 SGHRS, CDR2 YFSETQ. The CDR3 DNA sequence: TGCGCCAGCAGCTTGTCAGGAACAGATACGCAGTATTTT. It is translated as CASSLSGTDTQYF.

V usage is TRBV14 and J usage is TRBJ2-5, with D possibly matching TRBD2 (5 bases). TRBJ2-7 explains the end of the DNA better; the J call may be wrong. The CDR3 sequence is 14 residues long. CDR1 is SGHDN, CDR2 FVKESK, per germline. The CDR3 loop is CASSHLGSTYEQYF. The CDR3 DNA sequence: TGTGCCAGCAGCCATTTGGGGAGTACCTACGAGCAGTACTTC.

The rearrangement links TRBV19 to TRBJ2-7, with 9 bases aligning to TRBD1. The V segment lost 5 bases and the J segment 0 bases; nucleotides outside the gene matches: 11. This CDR3 is built from 17 residues. Germline CDR1 reads LNHDA; CDR2 reads SQIVND (reference sequence). DNA of the CDR3: TGTGCCAGTAGTGGGTGGGACAGGGAGCTTTCCTCCTACGAGCAGTACTTC. Translated, it gives CASSGWDRELSSYEQYF. Full variable domain (remainder filled in from reference TRBV19 and TRBJ2-7): DGGITQSPKYLFRKEGQNVTLSCEQNLNHDAMYWYRQDPGQGLRLIYYSQIVNDFQKGDIAEGYSVSREKKESFPLTVTSAQKNPTAFYLCASSGWDRELSSYEQYFGPGTRLTVT.

The CDR3 coding sequence is TGTGCCAGCAAGATACTAGCGGGAAAGGATACGCAGTATTTT. Its translation: CASKILAGKDTQYF. The V call is TRBV2, the J call TRBJ2-3, with 10 nucleotides matching TRBD2. Losses at the gene ends were 7 bases for V and 6 bases for J; bases not matched to a gene: 7. Germline V gene data show CDR1 as SNHLY and CDR2 as FYNNEI. The CDR3 covers 14 residues.

The rearrangement joins TRBV7-9 to TRBJ2-1, with TRBD2 identical over 10 bases. CDR1 SEHNR and CDR2 FQNEAQ come from the germline V gene (reference sequence). Trimming took 2 bases from V and 7 from J; bases not matched to a gene: 8. CDR3 length: 16 residues. CDR3 sequence (DNA): TGTGCCAGCAGCTTAAGGCCTAGCGGGAGTCTAAATGAGCAGTTCTTC. Its protein product is CASSLRPSGSLNEQFF.

This sequence joins TRBV7-6 and TRBJ2-1; 8 nucleotides match TRBD1. Germline V CDR1 and CDR2: SGHVS, FNYEAQ. V lost 4 bases to trimming and J lost 5 bases; unmatched junction nucleotides: 4. The CDR3 is made up of 14 amino acids. CDR3 sequence reads: CASSSDRANNEQFF. CDR3 DNA sequence: TGTGCCAGCAGCTCGGACAGGGCGAACAATGAGCAGTTCTTC.

On this clone: Other DNA sequences within the sample encode an identical CDR3. The gene calls are TRBV18 and TRBJ2-3; D remains unclear. CDR3 length: 13 residues. Germline V gene data show CDR1 as KGHSH and CDR2 as LQKENI. The V and J ends lost 2 bases and 2 bases respectively, with 5 bases between them. The DNA for the CDR3 is TGTGCCAGCTCACCAGGGTCCACAGATACGCAGTATTTT. Translating gives CASSPGSTDTQYF.

Only one count was recorded for this clone. V usage is TRBV18 and J usage is TRBJ1-1, with a possible D match to TRBD1 (5 bases). Deletions cut 3 bases from V and 4 bases from J, with 24 bases between. The CDR3 loop spans 18 amino acids. The V gene's germline CDR1 is KGHSH and CDR2 LQKENI. The CDR3 region has the DNA TGTGCCAGCTCACCTCCGAGTGGGGGTGGAATCCTGGGCACTGAAGCTTTCTTT. Translating it yields CASSPPSGGGILGTEAFF.

The chain recombines TRBV7-6 with TRBJ2-1; 9 nucleotides line up with TRBD2. The junction had 5 bases not matched to a gene; V was cut back by 5 bases and J by 0 bases. Germline CDR1 and CDR2: SGHVS and FNYEAQ. There are 16 residues in the CDR3. CDR3 bases: TGTGCCAGCAGCCCGACTAGCGGTCCCTCCTACAATGAGCAGTTCTTC. It encodes CASSPTSGPSYNEQFF.

This chain uses TRBV2 with TRBJ2-7; possible D gene TRBD2, 5 bases. V lost 5 bases, J lost 2 bases, and 19 bases lay in between. Germline assignment: CDR1 SNHLY and CDR2 FYNNEI. CDR3 size: 16 residues. CDR3 amino acids: CASSHRGRWAAYEQYF. CDR3 nucleotides: TGTGCCAGCAGTCACCGCGGGCGTTGGGCGGCCTACGAGCAGTACTTC.

The V and J genes are TRBV9 and TRBJ1-4; 7 bases are a match to TRBD1. With V trimmed by 4 bases and J by 5 bases, 8 bases remained unmatched. CDR3 length: 15 amino acids. From germline, CDR1 is SGDLS and CDR2 YYNGEE. Here the CDR3 reads CASSLSGQSNEKLFF. The CDR3 coding sequence is TGTGCCAGCAGCCTATCGGGACAGAGCAATGAAAAACTGTTTTTT.

The chain carries TRBV19 and TRBJ2-7, with D perhaps matching TRBD2 (5 bases). The CDR3 totals 14 residues. V lost 4 bases, J lost 2 bases, and 12 bases lay in between. Germline-derived CDR1 and CDR2 are LNHDA and SQIVND (reference sequence). The CDR3 reads CASSKPGSPYEQYF. DNA of the CDR3: TGTGCCAGTAGTAAACCGGGATCACCCTACGAGCAGTACTTC.